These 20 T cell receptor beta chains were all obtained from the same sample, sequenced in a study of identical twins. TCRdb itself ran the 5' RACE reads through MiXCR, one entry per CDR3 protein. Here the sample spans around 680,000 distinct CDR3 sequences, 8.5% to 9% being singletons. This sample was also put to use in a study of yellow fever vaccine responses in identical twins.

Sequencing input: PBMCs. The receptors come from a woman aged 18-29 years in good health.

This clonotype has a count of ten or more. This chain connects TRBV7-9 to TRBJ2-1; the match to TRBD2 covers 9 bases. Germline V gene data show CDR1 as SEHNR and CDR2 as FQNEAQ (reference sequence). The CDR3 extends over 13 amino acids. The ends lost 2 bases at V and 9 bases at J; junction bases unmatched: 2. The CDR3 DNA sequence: TGTGCCAGCAGCTTACTAGCGGGGTTTGAGCAGTTCTTC. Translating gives CASSLLAGFEQFF.

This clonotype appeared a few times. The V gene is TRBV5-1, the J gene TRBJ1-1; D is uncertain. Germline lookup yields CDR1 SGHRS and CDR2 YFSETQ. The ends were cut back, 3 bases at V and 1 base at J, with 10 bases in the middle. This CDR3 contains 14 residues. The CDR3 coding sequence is TGCGCCAGCAGCTGGGAGGTGGGGAACACTGAAGCTTTCTTT. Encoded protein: CASSWEVGNTEAFF.

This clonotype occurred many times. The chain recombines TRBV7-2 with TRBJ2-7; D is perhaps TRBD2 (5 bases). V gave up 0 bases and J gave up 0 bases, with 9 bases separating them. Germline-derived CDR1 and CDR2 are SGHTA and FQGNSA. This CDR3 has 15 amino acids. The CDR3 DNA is TGTGCCAGCAGCTTAGCCTCGGGAAGCTCCTACGAGCAGTACTTC. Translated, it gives CASSLASGSSYEQYF.

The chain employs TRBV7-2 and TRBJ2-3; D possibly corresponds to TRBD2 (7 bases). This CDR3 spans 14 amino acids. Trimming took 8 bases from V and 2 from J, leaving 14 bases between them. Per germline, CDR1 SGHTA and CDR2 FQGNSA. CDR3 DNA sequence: TGTGCCAGCGGCGGGGGCGGACCCACAGATACGCAGTATTTT. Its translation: CASGGGGPTDTQYF.

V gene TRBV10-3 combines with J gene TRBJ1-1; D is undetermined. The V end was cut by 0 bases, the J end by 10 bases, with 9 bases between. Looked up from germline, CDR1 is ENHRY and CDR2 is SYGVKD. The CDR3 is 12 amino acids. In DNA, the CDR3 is TGTGCCATCAGTGAGTCGGTTGAAAGAGCTTTCTTT. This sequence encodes CAISESVERAFF.

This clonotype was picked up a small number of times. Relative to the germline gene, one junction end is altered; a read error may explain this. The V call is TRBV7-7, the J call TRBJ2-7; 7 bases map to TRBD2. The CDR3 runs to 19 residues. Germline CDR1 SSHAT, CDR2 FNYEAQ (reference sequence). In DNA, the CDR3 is TGTGCTAGCAGCCTACAGCGGGGCGGGACTGTAGGGATTTGGGACGAGCAGTACTTC. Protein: CASSLQRGGTVGIWDEQYF.

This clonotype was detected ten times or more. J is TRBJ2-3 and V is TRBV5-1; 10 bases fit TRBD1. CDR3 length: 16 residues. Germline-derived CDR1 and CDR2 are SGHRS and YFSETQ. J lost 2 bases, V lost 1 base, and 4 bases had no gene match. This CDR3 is CASSLSTGGDTDTQYF. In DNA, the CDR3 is TGCGCCAGCAGCTTGTCGACAGGGGGCGACACAGATACGCAGTATTTT.

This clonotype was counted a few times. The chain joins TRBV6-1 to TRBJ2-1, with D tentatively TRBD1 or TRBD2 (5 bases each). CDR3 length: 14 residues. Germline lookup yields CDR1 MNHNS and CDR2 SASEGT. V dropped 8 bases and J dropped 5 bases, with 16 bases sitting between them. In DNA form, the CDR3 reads TGTGCCAGCGAAAAGGGACGACCAAACAATGAGCAGTTCTTC. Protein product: CASEKGRPNNEQFF.

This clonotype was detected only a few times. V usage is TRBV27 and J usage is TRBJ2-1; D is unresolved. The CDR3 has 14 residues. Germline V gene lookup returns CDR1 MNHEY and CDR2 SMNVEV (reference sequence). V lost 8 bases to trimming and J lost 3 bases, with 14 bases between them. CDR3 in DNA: TGTGCCAGCTATCCCCGGCAGAGCTACAATGAGCAGTTCTTC. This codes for CASYPRQSYNEQFF.

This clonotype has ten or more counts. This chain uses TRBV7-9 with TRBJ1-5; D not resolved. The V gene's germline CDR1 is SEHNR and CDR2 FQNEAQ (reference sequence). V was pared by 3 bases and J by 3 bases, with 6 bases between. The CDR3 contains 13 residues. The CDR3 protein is CASSFSHNQPQHF. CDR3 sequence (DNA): TGTGCCAGCAGCTTTAGTCACAATCAGCCCCAGCATTTT.

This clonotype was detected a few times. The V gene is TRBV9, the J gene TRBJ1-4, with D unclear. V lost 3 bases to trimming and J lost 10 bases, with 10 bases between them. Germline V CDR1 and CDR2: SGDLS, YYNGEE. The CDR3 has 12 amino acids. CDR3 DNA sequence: TGTGCCAGCAGCGCCGACACCAGAAAACTGTTTTTT. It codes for CASSADTRKLFF.

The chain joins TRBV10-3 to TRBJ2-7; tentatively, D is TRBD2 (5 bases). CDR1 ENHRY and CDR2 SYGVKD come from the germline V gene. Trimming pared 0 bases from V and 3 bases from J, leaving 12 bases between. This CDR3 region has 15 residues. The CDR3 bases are TGTGCCATCAGTGAGTCGGAGGCCAGCAGCTACGAGCAGTACTTC. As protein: CAISESEASSYEQYF.

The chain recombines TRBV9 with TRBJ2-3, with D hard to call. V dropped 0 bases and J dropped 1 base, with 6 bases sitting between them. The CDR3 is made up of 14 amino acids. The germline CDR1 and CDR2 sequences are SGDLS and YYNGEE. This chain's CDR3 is CASSVDSRTDTQYF. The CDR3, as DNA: TGTGCCAGCAGCGTAGATAGCCGCACAGATACGCAGTATTTT. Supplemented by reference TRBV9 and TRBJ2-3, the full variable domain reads DSGVTQTPKHLITATGQRVTLRCSPRSGDLSVYWYQQSLDQGLQFLIQYYNGEERAKGNILERFSAQQFPDLHSELNLSSLELGDSALYFCASSVDSRTDTQYFGPGTRLTVL.

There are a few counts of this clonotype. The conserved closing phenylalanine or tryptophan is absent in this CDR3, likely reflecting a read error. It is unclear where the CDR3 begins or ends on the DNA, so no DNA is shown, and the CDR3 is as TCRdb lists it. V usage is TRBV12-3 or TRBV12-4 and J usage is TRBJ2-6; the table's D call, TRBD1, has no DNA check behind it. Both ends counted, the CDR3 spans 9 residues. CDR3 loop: CASSLPGKT.

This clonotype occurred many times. The CDR3 bases are TGTGCCAGCAGCCTCGACCTGCGGGGGAATGGCTACACCTTC. Translating gives CASSLDLRGNGYTF. The rearrangement joins TRBV3-1 to TRBJ1-2; D is perhaps TRBD1 (5 bases). This CDR3 has 14 residues. Trimming took off 4 bases at V and 6 bases at J, with 15 bases between the two ends. Germline values: CDR1 LGHDT, CDR2 YNNKEL (reference sequence).

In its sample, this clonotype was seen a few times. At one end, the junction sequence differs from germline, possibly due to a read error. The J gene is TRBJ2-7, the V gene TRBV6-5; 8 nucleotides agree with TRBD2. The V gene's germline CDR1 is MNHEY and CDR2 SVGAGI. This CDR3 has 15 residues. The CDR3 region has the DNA TGTGCCAGCAGTGACTCACGGGAGGGGGGCTACGAGCAGTACTTC. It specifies CASSDSREGGYEQYF.

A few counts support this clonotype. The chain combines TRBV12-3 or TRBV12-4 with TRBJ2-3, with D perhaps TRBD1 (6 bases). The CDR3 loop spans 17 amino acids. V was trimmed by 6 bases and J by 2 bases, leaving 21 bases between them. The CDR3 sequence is CASSSRGIQGYTDTQYF. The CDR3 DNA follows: TGTGCCAGCAGCTCAAGGGGGATTCAGGGTTACACAGATACGCAGTATTTT.

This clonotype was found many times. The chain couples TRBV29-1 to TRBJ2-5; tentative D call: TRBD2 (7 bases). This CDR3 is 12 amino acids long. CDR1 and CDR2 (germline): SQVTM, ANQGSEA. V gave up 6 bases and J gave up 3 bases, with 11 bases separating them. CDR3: CSVQGGEETQYF. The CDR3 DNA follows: TGCAGCGTCCAAGGGGGGGAAGAGACCCAGTACTTC.

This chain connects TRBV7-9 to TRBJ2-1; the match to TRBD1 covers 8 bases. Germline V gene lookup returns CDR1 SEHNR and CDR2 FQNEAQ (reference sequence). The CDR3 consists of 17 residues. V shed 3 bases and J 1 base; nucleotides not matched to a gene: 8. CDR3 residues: CASSFLQGVPSYNEQFF. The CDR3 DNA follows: TGTGCCAGCAGCTTTTTACAGGGGGTGCCTTCCTACAATGAGCAGTTCTTC. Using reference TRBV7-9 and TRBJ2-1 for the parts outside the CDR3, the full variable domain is DTGVSQNPRHKITKRGQNVTFRCDPISEHNRLYWYRQTLGQGPEFLTYFQNEAQLEKSRLLSDRFSAERPKGSFSTLEIQRTEQGDSAMYLCASSFLQGVPSYNEQFFGPGTRLTVL.

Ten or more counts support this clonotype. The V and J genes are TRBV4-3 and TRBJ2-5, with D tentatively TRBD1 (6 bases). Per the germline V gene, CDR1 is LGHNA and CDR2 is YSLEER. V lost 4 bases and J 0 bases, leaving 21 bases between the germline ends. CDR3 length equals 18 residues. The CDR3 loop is CASSPGVGGERDQETQYF. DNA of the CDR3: TGCGCCAGCAGCCCCGGGGTTGGGGGCGAAAGGGACCAAGAGACCCAGTACTTC.